This record looks at one T cell receptor (beta chain) sequence and its context. The antigen remains unidentified. These data originate in a study of cytomegalovirus exposure and HLA in healthy donors. Clones were read by immunoSEQ multiplex PCR, and TCRdb kept only the in-frame ones, dropping some. The data show 55,000 to 75,000 clones, about 89% seen once. Whole-study findings and limits: Three chains tied to CMV proved CMV antigen-specific in vitro.

The CDR3 has 15 residues. Germline V gene lookup returns CDR1 SEHNR and CDR2 FQNEAQ (reference sequence). V was clipped by 5 bases and J by 6 bases; unmatched bases: 11. This clonotype was sampled from a man aged 18-30 years in good health and CMV-seronegative. The J gene is TRBJ2-7, the V gene TRBV7-9, with 9 bases aligning to TRBD1. The specimen was PBMCs. In nucleotides, the CDR3 is TGTGCCAGCAGCCCGCCGGGACAGGGACTCGGCGAGCAGTACTTC. It is translated as CASSPPGQGLGEQYF. Full variable domain (remainder filled in from reference TRBV7-9 and TRBJ2-7): DTGVSQNPRHKITKRGQNVTFRCDPISEHNRLYWYRQTLGQGPEFLTYFQNEAQLEKSRLLSDRFSAERPKGSFSTLEIQRTEQGDSAMYLCASSPPGQGLGEQYFGPGTRLTVT.